This is a list of T cell receptor beta chains from one sample in a study of blood T cell repertoires in COVID-19. Sequencing was performed with immunoSEQ multiplex PCR; in TCRdb, only in-frame clones are kept and a portion is missing. Of fewer than 150,000 clones listed, 85% are singletons. The sequencing input was peripheral blood. The receptors were sampled from a man over 45 with acute or convalescent COVID-19. Each CDR3 is given without its conserved first and last residue. The D gene is left open where the match is weak.

CDR3 | J | D | V
ASSYRTGHTEAF | TRBJ1-1 | TRBD1 | TRBV7-2
ASSFQGVRQETQY | TRBJ2-5 | . | TRBV28
ASGRPGLKFYEQY | TRBJ2-7 | . | TRBV11-1
ASSSQSGQPQH | TRBJ1-5 | . | TRBV27
ASSLSGGRAYEQY | TRBJ2-7 | TRBD2 | TRBV27
ASSWGGYTEQF | TRBJ2-1 | TRBD2 | TRBV4-1
ASSLQGPSAEAF | TRBJ1-1 | . | TRBV7-3
ASRKGEHGDTQY | TRBJ2-3 | . | TRBV2
ASRPGQGHDSPLH | TRBJ1-6 | TRBD1 | TRBV19
ASSSWGTSGSSYNEQF | TRBJ2-1 | TRBD2 | TRBV7-9
ATSDPNPLAGGPNEQF | TRBJ2-1 | TRBD2 | TRBV24-1
ASSQAGSGNTIY | TRBJ1-3 | . | TRBV4-1
ASSPPLAGAPETQY | TRBJ2-5 | TRBD2 | TRBV3-1/TRBV3-2
ASSFGQNYGYT | TRBJ1-2 | . | TRBV18
ASSMKGASEAF | TRBJ1-1 | TRBD1 | TRBV19
ASSGDGRDSSTDTQY | TRBJ2-3 | . | TRBV2
ASSLSPPGQGGEKLF | TRBJ1-4 | TRBD1 | TRBV27
ASRERRQGGLNEKLF | TRBJ1-4 | TRBD1 | TRBV10-1
ASSLQGPYEQY | TRBJ2-7 | . | TRBV7-9
ASVLGRAANTEAF | TRBJ1-1 | . | TRBV6-5
ASSYGTGSYEQY | TRBJ2-7 | TRBD1 | TRBV16
ASSLGQGYGELF | TRBJ2-2 | TRBD1 | TRBV11-3
ASTTSGGPSYEQY | TRBJ2-7 | TRBD2 | TRBV19
ASSRTGDPYEQY | TRBJ2-7 | TRBD1 | TRBV5-1
ASSLFFSNTEAF | TRBJ1-1 | . | TRBV5-8
ASSTDRGNQPQH | TRBJ1-5 | TRBD1 | TRBV2
ASSLTYMNTEAF | TRBJ1-1 | . | TRBV5-6
ASSLRQRAEAF | TRBJ1-1 | . | TRBV6-5
ASSPPGVSTGGYT | TRBJ1-2 | . | TRBV18
ASKEGQGAQPQH | TRBJ1-5 | TRBD1 | TRBV19
ASSRDRGGSEAF | TRBJ1-1 | . | TRBV5-1
ASSAGLDGPYEQY | TRBJ2-7 | . | TRBV9
ASSYRSGTLRGELF | TRBJ2-2 | TRBD2 | TRBV6-2/TRBV6-3
ASSETSLSNQPQH | TRBJ1-5 | . | TRBV7-8
ASSITGFNQPQH | TRBJ1-5 | . | TRBV19
ASSLMGSSGNTIY | TRBJ1-3 | . | TRBV5-6
ASSLDRFQPQH | TRBJ1-5 | . | TRBV11-2
AWNLGDSPLH | TRBJ1-6 | . | TRBV30
ASSAGQINQPQH | TRBJ1-5 | . | TRBV9
ASSSQRDFADTQY | TRBJ2-3 | TRBD2 | TRBV5-1
ASSAGPTAYEQY | TRBJ2-7 | . | TRBV5-1
ASSLRRLPDTQY | TRBJ2-3 | . | TRBV7-3
ASSLNRGLAKNIQY | TRBJ2-4 | TRBD1 | TRBV7-9
ASSSPWGDYGYT | TRBJ1-2 | . | TRBV6-5
ASEGVTGYSSNQPQH | TRBJ1-5 | TRBD1 | TRBV19
ASSLHRGRGYGYT | TRBJ1-2 | TRBD1 | TRBV11-2
ASSPPRGEGTEAF | TRBJ1-1 | . | TRBV18
ASSSGQLNTEAF | TRBJ1-1 | . | TRBV5-1
ASSPGQIGYEQY | TRBJ2-7 | . | TRBV6-2/TRBV6-3
ASSVVAGSNYGYT | TRBJ1-2 | . | TRBV9
ASSPGTSPQETQY | TRBJ2-5 | TRBD2 | TRBV5-4
AGVPSGIVGELF | TRBJ2-2 | TRBD2 | TRBV7-9
SVTQGVETQY | TRBJ2-5 | . | TRBV29-1
ATSDNSVRTDTQY | TRBJ2-3 | . | TRBV24-1
AWSLGAGNSPLH | TRBJ1-6 | . | TRBV30
ASSYSGNNEQF | TRBJ2-1 | . | TRBV6-5
ASSFGQAYEQY | TRBJ2-7 | TRBD1 | TRBV5-4